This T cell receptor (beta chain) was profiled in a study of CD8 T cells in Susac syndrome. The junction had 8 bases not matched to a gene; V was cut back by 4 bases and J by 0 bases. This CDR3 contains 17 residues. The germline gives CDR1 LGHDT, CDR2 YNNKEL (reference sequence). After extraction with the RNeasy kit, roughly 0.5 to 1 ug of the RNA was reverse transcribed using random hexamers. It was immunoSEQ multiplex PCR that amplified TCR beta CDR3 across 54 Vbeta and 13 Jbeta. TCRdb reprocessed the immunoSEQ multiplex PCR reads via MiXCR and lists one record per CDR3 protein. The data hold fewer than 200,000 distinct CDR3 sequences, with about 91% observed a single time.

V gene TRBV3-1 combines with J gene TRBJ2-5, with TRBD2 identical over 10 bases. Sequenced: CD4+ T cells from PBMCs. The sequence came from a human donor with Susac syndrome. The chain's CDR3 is CASSPSTSGLNQETQYF. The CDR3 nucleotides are TGTGCCAGCAGCCCCTCGACTAGCGGGTTAAACCAAGAGACCCAGTACTTC.